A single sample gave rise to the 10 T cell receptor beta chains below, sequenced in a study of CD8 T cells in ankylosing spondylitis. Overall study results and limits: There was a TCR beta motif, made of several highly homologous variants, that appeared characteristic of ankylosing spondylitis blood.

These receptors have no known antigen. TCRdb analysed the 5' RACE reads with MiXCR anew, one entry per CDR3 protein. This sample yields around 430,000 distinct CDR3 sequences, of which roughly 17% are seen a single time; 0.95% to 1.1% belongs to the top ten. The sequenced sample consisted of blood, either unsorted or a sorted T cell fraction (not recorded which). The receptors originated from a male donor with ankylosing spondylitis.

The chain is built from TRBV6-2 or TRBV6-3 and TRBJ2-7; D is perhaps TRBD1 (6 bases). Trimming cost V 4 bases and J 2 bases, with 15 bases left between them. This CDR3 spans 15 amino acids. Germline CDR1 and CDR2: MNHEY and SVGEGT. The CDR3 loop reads CASSSPGTLPYEQYF. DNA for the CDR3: TGTGCCAGCAGTTCTCCCGGGACACTTCCCTACGAGCAGTACTTC.

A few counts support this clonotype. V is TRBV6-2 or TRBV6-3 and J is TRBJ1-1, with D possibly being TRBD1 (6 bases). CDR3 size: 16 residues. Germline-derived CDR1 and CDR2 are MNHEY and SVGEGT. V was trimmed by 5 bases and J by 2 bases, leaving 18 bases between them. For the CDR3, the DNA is TGTGCCAGCAGTCACCCGGACAGCAACATTAACACTGAAGCTTTCTTT. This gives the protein CASSHPDSNINTEAFF.

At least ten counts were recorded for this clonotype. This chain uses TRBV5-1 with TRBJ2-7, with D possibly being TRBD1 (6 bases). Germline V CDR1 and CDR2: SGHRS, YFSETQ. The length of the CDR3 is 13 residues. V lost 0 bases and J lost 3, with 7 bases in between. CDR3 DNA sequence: TGCGCCAGCAGCTTGGTGACAGGCTACGAGCAGTACTTC. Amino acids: CASSLVTGYEQYF.

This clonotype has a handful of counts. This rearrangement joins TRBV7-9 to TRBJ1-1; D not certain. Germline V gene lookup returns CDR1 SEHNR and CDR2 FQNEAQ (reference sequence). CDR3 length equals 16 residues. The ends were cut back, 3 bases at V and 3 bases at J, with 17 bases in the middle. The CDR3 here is CASSFKPGTGDTEAFF. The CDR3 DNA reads TGTGCCAGCAGCTTCAAACCGGGCACTGGGGACACTGAAGCTTTCTTT.

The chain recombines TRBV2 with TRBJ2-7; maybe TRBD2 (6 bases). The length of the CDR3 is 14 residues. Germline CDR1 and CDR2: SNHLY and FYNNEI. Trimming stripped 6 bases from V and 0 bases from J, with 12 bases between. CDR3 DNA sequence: TGTGCCAGCAGGAGGGACTTACTCTCCTACGAGCAGTACTTC. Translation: CASRRDLLSYEQYF.

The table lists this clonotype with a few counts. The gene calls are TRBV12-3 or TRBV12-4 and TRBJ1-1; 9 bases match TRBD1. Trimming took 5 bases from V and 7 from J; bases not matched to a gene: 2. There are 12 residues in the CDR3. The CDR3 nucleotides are TGTGCCAGCAGTACAGGGGGCATTGAAGCTTTCTTT. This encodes CASSTGGIEAFF.

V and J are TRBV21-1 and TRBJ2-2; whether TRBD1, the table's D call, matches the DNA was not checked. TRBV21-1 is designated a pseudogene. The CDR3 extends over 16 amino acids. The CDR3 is CASSSGLDRATGELFF. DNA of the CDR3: TGTGCCAGCAGCTCAGGCTTGGACAGAGCAACCGGGGAGCTGTTTTTT.

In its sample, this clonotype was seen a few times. The CDR3 region has the DNA TGTGCCAGCAGCACGGGGACCGCTCCAAGGGGGGAGCTGTTTTTT. It yields the protein CASSTGTAPRGELFF. This rearrangement joins TRBV7-9 to TRBJ2-2, with D perhaps given as TRBD1 or TRBD2 (5 bases each). This CDR3 is 15 amino acids long. In germline, CDR1 is SEHNR, CDR2 FQNEAQ (reference sequence). V was pared by 5 bases and J by 8 bases, with 18 bases between.

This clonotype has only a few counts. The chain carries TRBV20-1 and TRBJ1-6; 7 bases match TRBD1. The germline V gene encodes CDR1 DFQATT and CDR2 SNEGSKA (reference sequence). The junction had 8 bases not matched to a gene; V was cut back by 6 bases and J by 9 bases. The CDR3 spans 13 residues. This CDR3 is CSANRDSSSPLHF. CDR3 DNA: TGCAGTGCAAACCGGGACAGTTCTTCACCCCTCCACTTT.

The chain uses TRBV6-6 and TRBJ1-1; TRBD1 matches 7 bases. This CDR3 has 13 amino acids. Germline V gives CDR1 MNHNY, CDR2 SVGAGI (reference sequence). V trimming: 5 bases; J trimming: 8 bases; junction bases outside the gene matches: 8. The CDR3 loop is CASSNNRDSEAFF. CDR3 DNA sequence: TGTGCCAGCAGTAACAACCGGGACAGCGAAGCTTTCTTT.